This T cell receptor (beta chain) was found in a study of cytotoxic CD8 clonotypes in ibrutinib-treated CLL. Study-level background: Mean productive templates were around 260,000; mean productive rearrangements were around 91,000.

V lost 0 bases to trimming and J lost 7 bases, with 1 base between them. Germline CDR1 and CDR2: MNHEY and SVGAGI. The CDR3 covers 11 residues. Investigators sought sequencing depths of between 1 in 200,000 and 1 in 1 million T cells. Produced via immunoSEQ multiplex PCR; TCRdb's table is partial and in-frame only. The sample lists hundreds of thousands of clones, approximately 80% seen once, with over 5.5% in the top ten. V usage is TRBV6-5 and J usage is TRBJ2-4; no clear D. The input for sequencing was PBMCs, taken before ibrutinib treatment. This receptor was identified in a human donor with chronic lymphocytic leukemia. The CDR3 nucleotides are TGTGCCAGCAGTTACTCGAACATTCAGTACTTC. Encoded protein: CASSYSNIQYF.